Shown below are 5 T cell receptor beta chains from a single sample sequenced in a study of vaccination and CD4 T cells after COVID-19. No antigen has been assigned to these receptors. Specified treatment: approximately 11-day PBMC culture with coronavirus spike peptide pools or control peptides (ViraFEST assay). The study sequenced cultured CD4+ T cell DNA using the Oncomine TCR Beta short-read assay. TCRdb analysed the PCR reads with MiXCR anew, one entry per CDR3 protein. The top ten hold approximately 17% of the sample, which has about 14,000 distinct CDR3 sequences, under 30% seen once. Material for sequencing was cultured CD4+ T cells from blood. These receptors were collected from a human donor with COVID-19.

The gene calls are TRBV2 and TRBJ2-1; TRBD1 aligns across 8 bases. Losses at the gene ends were 8 bases for V and 4 bases for J; bases not matched to a gene: 10. Germline V CDR1 and CDR2: SNHLY, FYNNEI. The CDR3 loop spans 15 amino acids. The CDR3 coding sequence is TGTGCCAGCGCAGCCGGGGACAGGAAATACAATGAGCAGTTCTTC. Amino acid sequence: CASAAGDRKYNEQFF.

This clonotype was seen a few times. The J gene is TRBJ1-5, the V gene TRBV19, with TRBD1 as a possible D gene (6 bases). The V gene's germline CDR1 is LNHDA and CDR2 SQIVND (reference sequence). Trimming took 4 bases from V and 3 from J, leaving 16 bases between them. The CDR3 loop spans 16 amino acids. The CDR3 nucleotides read TGTGCCAGTAGTACCTTGACCCGGGACAACAATCAGCCCCAGCATTTT. This encodes CASSTLTRDNNQPQHF.

The chain uses TRBV20-1 and TRBJ2-2; 8 positions match TRBD2. V shed 6 bases and J 15 bases; nucleotides not matched to a gene: 15. The germline gives CDR1 DFQATT, CDR2 SNEGSKA (reference sequence). This CDR3 region has 13 residues. The CDR3 coding sequence is TGCAGTGCCGAAGGTTCGGGGGGGATCTCGGTGTTTTTT. It yields the protein CSAEGSGGISVFF.

The CDR3 loop reads CSARTSGANTGELFF. For the CDR3, the DNA is TGCAGTGCCCGTACTAGCGGGGCGAACACCGGGGAGCTGTTTTTT. V gene TRBV20-1 combines with J gene TRBJ2-2, with 10 bases lining up with TRBD2. J gave up 0 bases and V 6 bases, and 4 bases lay outside the gene matches. This CDR3 is 15 amino acids long. Germline V CDR1 and CDR2: DFQATT, SNEGSKA (reference sequence).

This clonotype was found a few times. V and J are TRBV9 and TRBJ2-3; D gene ambiguous. The CDR3 contains 13 residues. Germline-derived CDR1 and CDR2 are SGDLS and YYNGEE. Trimming removed 5 bases from V and 2 bases from J, with 9 bases in between. The CDR3 coding sequence is TGTGCCAGCAGTGCAACCCCCACAGATACGCAGTATTTT. Translated, it gives CASSATPTDTQYF.